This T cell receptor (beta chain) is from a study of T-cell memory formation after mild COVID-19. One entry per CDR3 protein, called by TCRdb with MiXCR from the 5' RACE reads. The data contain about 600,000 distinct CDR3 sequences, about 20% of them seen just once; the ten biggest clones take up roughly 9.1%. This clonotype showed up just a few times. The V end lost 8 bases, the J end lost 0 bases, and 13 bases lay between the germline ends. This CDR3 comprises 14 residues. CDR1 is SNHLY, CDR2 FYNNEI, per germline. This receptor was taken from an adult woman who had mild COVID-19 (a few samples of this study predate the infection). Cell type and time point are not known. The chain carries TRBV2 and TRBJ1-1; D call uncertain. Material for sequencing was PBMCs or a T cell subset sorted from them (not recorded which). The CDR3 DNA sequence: TGTGCCAGCGGTCAGAACGAGGTGAACACTGAAGCTTTCTTT. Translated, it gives CASGQNEVNTEAFF.